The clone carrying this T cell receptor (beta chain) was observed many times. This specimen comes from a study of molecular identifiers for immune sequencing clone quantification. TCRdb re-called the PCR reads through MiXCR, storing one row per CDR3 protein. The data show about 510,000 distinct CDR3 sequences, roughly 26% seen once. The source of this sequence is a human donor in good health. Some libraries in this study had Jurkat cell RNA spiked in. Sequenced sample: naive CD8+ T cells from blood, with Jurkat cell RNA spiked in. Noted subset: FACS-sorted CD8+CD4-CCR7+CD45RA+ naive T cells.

The CDR3, as DNA: TGTGCCAGCAGCTTAGATGATAGCGGGACTGCCTACGAGCAGTACTTC. It is translated as CASSLDDSGTAYEQYF. The J gene is TRBJ2-7, the V gene TRBV7-6; 8 nucleotides agree with TRBD2. The CDR3 runs 16 residues. From germline, CDR1 is SGHVS and CDR2 FNYEAQ. V gave up 1 base and J gave up 2 bases; unmatched junction bases: 7.